These 24 T cell receptor beta chains were all obtained from the same sample, sequenced in a study of human T cells and chemical hapten exposure. Unfractionated whole blood yielded the extracted total RNA. Individual cDNA molecules in this library carried unique molecular identifiers. Each CDR3 protein is one row after TCRdb ran MiXCR on the reads. The data contain fewer than 150,000 distinct CDR3 sequences, about 8.9% of them seen just once; the ten biggest clones take up 1.3% to 1.5%. The specimen was whole blood. All receptors come from a human donor in good health. Some clones in this sample may be carry-over from other donors' samples.

This clonotype was seen more than once but under ten times. The rearrangement links TRBV30 to TRBJ2-2; TRBD2 agrees at 12 bases. The V gene's germline CDR1 is GTSNPN and CDR2 SVGIG (reference sequence). The CDR3 sequence is 15 residues long. Germline trimming cut 2 bases from V and 7 bases from J; bases unmatched to any gene: 5. Here the CDR3 DNA reads TGTGCCTGGAGTCGACTAGCGGGAGTCATCGGGGAGCTGTTTTTT. Amino acids: CAWSRLAGVIGELFF.

Ten or more counts support this clonotype. The V and J genes are TRBV20-1 and TRBJ1-3; TRBD1 matches 7 bases. V lost 0 bases and J lost 4; bases outside the gene matches: 6. The germline V gene has CDR1 DFQATT and CDR2 SNEGSKA (reference sequence). CDR3 length equals 15 residues. For the CDR3, the DNA is TGCAGTGCTAGAGATATCCAACAGGGGGGAAACACCATATATTTT. This encodes CSARDIQQGGNTIYF.

This clonotype appeared a few times. This chain uses TRBV11-2 with TRBJ2-7; the match to TRBD2 covers 8 bases. This CDR3 spans 16 amino acids. Per germline, CDR1 SGHAT and CDR2 FQNNGV. V lost 5 bases and J lost 4; bases outside the gene matches: 13. CDR3: CASSIVVGRAAYEQYF. In DNA form, the CDR3 reads TGTGCCAGCAGCATAGTGGTCGGGAGGGCCGCGTACGAGCAGTACTTC.

This clonotype was observed at least ten times. The rearrangement uses TRBV20-1 and TRBJ1-3, with D possibly being TRBD1 (5 bases). The CDR3 sequence is 14 residues long. Trimming shortened V by 3 bases and J by 0 bases, and 9 bases separated the two germline ends. Germline CDR1 reads DFQATT; CDR2 reads SNEGSKA (reference sequence). The chain's CDR3 is CSARNRNSGNTIYF. The DNA of the CDR3 is TGCAGTGCTAGGAACAGGAACTCTGGAAACACCATATATTTT.

The rearrangement joins TRBV6-5 to TRBJ2-2; 10 bases align to TRBD2. The J segment lost 6 bases and the V segment lost 5 bases, leaving 12 bases of the junction unmatched. Germline CDR1 reads MNHEY; CDR2 reads SVGAGI. CDR3 size: 17 residues. The CDR3 loop reads CASSTLLAGEVPGELFF. The CDR3 coding sequence is TGTGCCAGCAGTACCCTCCTAGCGGGAGAAGTTCCCGGGGAGCTGTTTTTT.

This clonotype has a handful of counts. This rearrangement joins TRBV7-8 to TRBJ1-1; 9 positions agree with TRBD1. Germline assignment: CDR1 SGHVS and CDR2 FQNEAQ. Unmatched junction bases numbered 12, after V lost 6 bases and J lost 10 bases. There are 14 residues in the CDR3. Here the CDR3 reads CASRLIRDRAVAFF. The CDR3 DNA reads as TGTGCCAGCAGACTCATTAGGGACAGGGCGGTAGCTTTCTTT. Based on the CDR3 plus reference TRBV7-8 and TRBJ1-1, the full variable domain is GAGVSQSPRYKVAKRGQDVALRCDPISGHVSLFWYQQALGQGPEFLTYFQNEAQLDKSGLPSDRFFAERPEGSVSTLKIQRTQQEDSAVYLCASRLIRDRAVAFFGQGTRLTVV.

On this clonotype itself: A read error may be the cause here, since a much bigger clone is one base away. J is TRBJ2-1 and V is TRBV12-5, with D tentatively TRBD2 (5 bases). The length of the CDR3 is 15 residues. Trimming stripped 5 bases from V and 6 bases from J, with 17 bases between. Germline CDR1 and CDR2: LGHNT and FRNRAP. The CDR3 DNA reads TGTGCTAGTGGTGTCGGGAATATACGGAGCAATGAGCAGTTCTTC. This translates into CASGVGNIRSNEQFF.

In nucleotides, the CDR3 is TGTGCCATCAGTGACCTAGCGGGGACCTACGAGCAGTACTTC. Protein sequence: CAISDLAGTYEQYF. The chain is built from TRBV10-3 and TRBJ2-7; 9 bases fit TRBD2. The CDR3 covers 14 residues. Germline V gene data show CDR1 as ENHRY and CDR2 as SYGVKD. The V and J ends lost 3 bases and 2 bases, in that order; junction bases with no gene match: 2.

This clonotype has just a few counts. The chain couples TRBV29-1 to TRBJ2-5, with a weak D call TRBD2 (5 bases). With 0 bases removed from V and 2 bases from J, the gap between germline ends came to 13 bases. This CDR3 has 15 amino acids. Germline V lookup: CDR1 SQVTM, CDR2 ANQGSEA. In DNA form, the CDR3 reads TGCAGCGTTGAAGATTCCGGGAATTGGCAAGAGACCCAGTACTTC. It encodes CSVEDSGNWQETQYF.

This chain joins TRBV6-1 and TRBJ2-7, with 7 bases fitting TRBD1. Germline CDR1 MNHNS, CDR2 SASEGT. The junction had 7 bases not matched to a gene; V was cut back by 5 bases and J by 0 bases. This CDR3 comprises 15 residues. The CDR3 DNA reads TGTGCCAGCAGTTCCCCCGGGACAGCCTCCTACGAGCAGTACTTC. This sequence encodes CASSSPGTASYEQYF.

The chain couples TRBV20-1 to TRBJ2-7; a possible D gene is TRBD2 (6 bases). The V end was cut by 3 bases, the J end by 7 bases, with 22 bases between. CDR3 length: 15 amino acids. Germline loops: CDR1 DFQATT, CDR2 SNEGSKA (reference sequence). This CDR3 reads CSASNNKVQGGEQYF. DNA of the CDR3: TGCAGTGCTAGCAACAACAAGGTCCAGGGAGGAGAGCAGTACTTC.

This clonotype was detected only a few times. The CDR3 is CSVEGSWGNTEAFF. CDR3 DNA: TGCAGCGTTGAAGGGTCCTGGGGGAACACTGAAGCTTTCTTT. The V call is TRBV29-1, the J call TRBJ1-1; the D is unclear. Trimming took off 1 base at V and 1 base at J, with 10 bases between the two ends. This CDR3 has 14 amino acids. CDR1 is SQVTM and CDR2 is ANQGSEA in the germline V gene.

This chain connects TRBV29-1 to TRBJ2-6, with TRBD1 matching 8 bases. Germline-derived CDR1 and CDR2 are SQVTM and ANQGSEA. V shed 6 bases and J 0 bases; nucleotides not matched to a gene: 10. The CDR3 runs to 17 residues. The CDR3 is CSVYPGQASSGANVLTF. CDR3 nucleotide sequence: TGCAGCGTCTACCCGGGACAGGCCTCCTCTGGGGCCAACGTCCTGACTTTC.

At least ten counts were recorded for this clonotype. The chain is built from TRBV20-1 and TRBJ2-7; a possible D gene is TRBD2 (6 bases). Germline CDR1 is DFQATT and CDR2 is SNEGSKA (reference sequence). The V gene lost 3 bases and the J gene lost 0 bases, with 12 bases spanning the gap. The CDR3 is made up of 14 amino acids. CDR3 DNA: TGCAGTGCTAGGGCTAGCGACAGCTCCTACGAGCAGTACTTC. Its protein is CSARASDSSYEQYF.

This clonotype was observed at least ten times. The chain recombines TRBV20-1 with TRBJ2-7, with D possibly being TRBD2 (5 bases). Germline V gene lookup returns CDR1 DFQATT and CDR2 SNEGSKA (reference sequence). With 6 bases removed from V and 7 bases from J, the gap between germline ends came to 16 bases. This CDR3 comprises 12 residues. CDR3 amino acids: CSALEREREQYF. DNA for the CDR3: TGCAGTGCCCTAGAGAGGGAGCGAGAGCAGTACTTC.

There are many counts of this clonotype. The J gene is TRBJ2-1, the V gene TRBV28; 12 bases align to TRBD2. This CDR3 has 16 amino acids. V was clipped by 5 bases and J by 6 bases; unmatched bases: 8. Germline-derived CDR1 and CDR2 are MDHEN and SYDVKM. The CDR3 coding sequence is TGTGCCAGCAGTCCTCTACTAGCGGGGGGCCGCAATGAGCAGTTCTTC. Its translation is CASSPLLAGGRNEQFF.

This chain connects TRBV7-9 to TRBJ2-3; D gene uncertain. V was cut by 5 bases and J by 7 bases, with 10 bases left in between. The length of the CDR3 is 12 residues. Germline assignment: CDR1 SEHNR and CDR2 FQNEAQ (reference sequence). CDR3 amino acids: CASSGSENTQYF. Here the CDR3 DNA reads TGTGCCAGCAGCGGTTCCGAGAATACGCAGTATTTT.

This clonotype has at least ten counts. The CDR3 DNA reads as TGCAGCGGGGCCCTCCTGAACACTGAAGCTTTCTTT. Its translation: CSGALLNTEAFF. The V gene is TRBV29-1, the J gene TRBJ1-1; D is unclear. Germline V gene lookup returns CDR1 SQVTM and CDR2 ANQGSEA. Between the trimmed V and J ends, which lost 7 bases and 0 bases, there was a span of 9 bases. This CDR3 region has 12 residues.

This clonotype appeared a few times. This CDR3 is CASSRLAAYNEQFF. CDR3 nucleotide sequence: TGTGCCAGCAGCCGACTAGCGGCCTACAATGAGCAGTTCTTC. V is TRBV7-6 and J is TRBJ2-1; the match to TRBD2 covers 9 bases. Germline CDR1 SGHVS, CDR2 FNYEAQ. The ends lost 5 bases at V and 2 bases at J; junction bases unmatched: 1. The CDR3 has 14 residues.

This clonotype was observed a handful of times. The J gene is TRBJ2-1, the V gene TRBV7-6, with TRBD1 matching over 7 bases. Trimming took 5 bases from V and 4 from J; bases not matched to a gene: 8. CDR1 is SGHVS and CDR2 is FNYEAQ in the germline V gene. This CDR3 has 15 residues. The CDR3 DNA reads TGTGCCAGCAGCCTGGGACAGATGACGTACAATGAGCAGTTCTTC. Encoded protein: CASSLGQMTYNEQFF.

This clonotype was detected a few times. This chain uses TRBV2 with TRBJ2-2; D is unclear. The CDR3 is 15 amino acids. V shed 4 bases and J shed 0 bases, with 9 bases lying between them. The germline gives CDR1 SNHLY, CDR2 FYNNEI. The CDR3 sequence is CASSVSAANTGELFF. In nucleotides, the CDR3 is TGTGCCAGCAGTGTATCCGCCGCGAACACCGGGGAGCTGTTTTTT. The full variable domain, with the rest looked up from reference TRBV2 and TRBJ2-2, is EPEVTQTPSHQVTQMGQEVILRCVPISNHLYFYWYRQILGQKVEFLVSFYNNEISEKSEIFDDQFSVERPDGSNFTLKIRSTKLEDSAMYFCASSVSAANTGELFFGEGSRLTVL.

The chain has TRBV19 and TRBJ2-5, with D perhaps matching TRBD1 (5 bases). Germline CDR1 LNHDA, CDR2 SQIVND (reference sequence). The CDR3 spans 14 residues. V dropped 9 bases and J dropped 3 bases, with 17 bases sitting between them. This CDR3 reads CASNAGYSKETQYF. CDR3 coding DNA: TGTGCCAGCAACGCAGGGTACTCCAAAGAGACCCAGTACTTC.

The chain recombines TRBV2 with TRBJ2-1; TRBD2 might be the D (5 bases). Germline CDR1 and CDR2: SNHLY and FYNNEI. V dropped 7 bases and J dropped 5 bases, with 12 bases sitting between them. The CDR3 contains 13 residues. Written as DNA, the CDR3 is TGTGCCAGCATGATTCGGGGAAACAATGAGCAGTTCTTC. Residues: CASMIRGNNEQFF. The full variable domain, in which reference TRBV2 and TRBJ2-1 provide the parts outside the CDR3, is EPEVTQTPSHQVTQMGQEVILRCVPISNHLYFYWYRQILGQKVEFLVSFYNNEISEKSEIFDDQFSVERPDGSNFTLKIRSTKLEDSAMYFCASMIRGNNEQFFGPGTRLTVL.

This clonotype has a count of ten or more. V and J are TRBV14 and TRBJ1-1; tentative D call: TRBD1 (5 bases). The CDR3 spans 14 residues. CDR1 is SGHDN, CDR2 FVKESK, per germline. Trimming took off 5 bases at V and 3 bases at J, with 13 bases between the two ends. The CDR3 spells CASSSPGGDTEAFF. The CDR3 DNA follows: TGTGCCAGCAGCTCGCCGGGGGGAGACACTGAAGCTTTCTTT.